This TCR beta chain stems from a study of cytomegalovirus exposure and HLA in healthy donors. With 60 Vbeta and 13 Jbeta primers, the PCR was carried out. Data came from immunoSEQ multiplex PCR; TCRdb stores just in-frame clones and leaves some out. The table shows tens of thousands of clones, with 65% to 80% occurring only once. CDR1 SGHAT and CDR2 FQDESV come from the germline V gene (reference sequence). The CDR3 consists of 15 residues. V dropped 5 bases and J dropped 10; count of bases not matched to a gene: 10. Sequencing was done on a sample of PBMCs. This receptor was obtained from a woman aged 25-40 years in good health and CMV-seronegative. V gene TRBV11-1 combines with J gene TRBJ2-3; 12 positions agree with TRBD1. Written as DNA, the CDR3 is TGTGCCAGCAGCCCCGGGACAGGGGGCAGAGAAGCGCAGTATTTT. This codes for CASSPGTGGREAQYF. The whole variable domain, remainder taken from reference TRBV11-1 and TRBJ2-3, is EAEVAQSPRYKITEKSQAVAFWCDPISGHATLYWYRQILGQGPELLVQFQDESVVDDSQLPKDRFSAERLKGVDSTLKIQPAELGDSAMYLCASSPGTGGREAQYFGPGTRLTVL.